Below are 10 T cell receptor beta chains sequenced from a single sample in a study of T-cell memory formation after mild COVID-19. TCRdb itself ran the 5' RACE reads through MiXCR, one entry per CDR3 protein. The profile shows around 250,000 distinct CDR3 sequences, 16% of them singletons. The sample was PBMCs or a T cell subset sorted from them (not recorded which). All receptors come from a man aged 18 to 30 who had mild COVID-19 (a few samples of this study predate the infection). Cell type and time point are not known.

The chain joins TRBV6-2 or TRBV6-3 to TRBJ1-1, with D tentatively TRBD1 (6 bases). Germline values: CDR1 MNHEY, CDR2 SVGEGT. The V gene lost 4 bases and the J gene lost 3 bases, with 15 bases spanning the gap. The CDR3 has 15 amino acids. CDR3 in amino acids: CASSFIDRTYTEAFF. In nucleotides, the CDR3 is TGTGCCAGCAGTTTCATAGACAGGACCTACACTGAAGCTTTCTTT.

In its sample, this clonotype was seen once. The V and J genes are TRBV10-3 and TRBJ2-7; 9 positions match TRBD2. With V trimmed by 2 bases and J by 3 bases, 11 bases remained unmatched. Germline V gene lookup returns CDR1 ENHRY and CDR2 SYGVKD. This CDR3 spans 17 amino acids. The CDR3 sequence is CAISEEGSASGIYEQYF. The DNA for the CDR3 is TGTGCCATCAGTGAGGAAGGATCGGCTAGCGGGATCTACGAGCAGTACTTC.

This clonotype was seen a few times. V usage is TRBV7-9 and J usage is TRBJ2-6; D is ambiguous. V lost 1 base and J 3 bases, leaving 7 bases between the germline ends. The CDR3 sequence is 15 residues long. Germline values: CDR1 SEHNR, CDR2 FQNEAQ (reference sequence). Here the CDR3 reads CASSLETRGANVLTF. The CDR3 DNA is TGTGCCAGCAGCTTAGAGACCCGTGGGGCCAACGTCCTGACTTTC.

The chain employs TRBV6-5 and TRBJ2-7; possible D gene TRBD1, 6 bases. Trimming left V 0 bases short and J 4 bases short, with 16 bases between. This CDR3 has 16 residues. Germline lookup yields CDR1 MNHEY and CDR2 SVGAGI. CDR3 loop: CASSYSDRARGYEQYF. The DNA of the CDR3 is TGTGCCAGCAGTTACTCTGACCGGGCCAGGGGTTACGAGCAGTACTTC.

The rearrangement uses TRBV5-1 and TRBJ1-1; 7 bases line up with TRBD1. CDR3 length: 16 residues. Unmatched junction bases numbered 14, after V lost 4 bases and J lost 5 bases. From germline, CDR1 is SGHRS and CDR2 YFSETQ. CDR3 DNA sequence: TGCGCCAGCAGCCCGGCTAGGGGGCGTGAGTGGACTGAAGCTTTCTTT. It yields the protein CASSPARGREWTEAFF.

A few counts support this clonotype. The chain couples TRBV12-3 or TRBV12-4 to TRBJ2-3; D remains unclear. This CDR3 comprises 15 residues. Trimming removed 6 bases from V and 6 bases from J, with 19 bases in between. The CDR3 DNA reads TGTGCCAGCAGGCCTAGTGCAATAGTCGGGGATACGCAGTATTTT. Amino acid sequence: CASRPSAIVGDTQYF.

This chain links TRBV7-9 with TRBJ2-7; D gene unclear. Germline CDR1 and CDR2: SEHNR and FQNEAQ (reference sequence). V was pared by 0 bases and J by 0 bases, with 12 bases between. The CDR3 is 16 amino acids. CDR3 nucleotide sequence: TGTGCCAGCAGCTTAGCCCTGTCGACTGGCTCCTACGAGCAGTACTTC. Its protein is CASSLALSTGSYEQYF.

In nucleotides, the CDR3 is TGTGCCAGCAGTTACAGGAACTCTGGGGCCAACGTCCTGACTTTC. Translating it yields CASSYRNSGANVLTF. The chain employs TRBV6-5 and TRBJ2-6, with D uncertain. This CDR3 region has 15 residues. Trimming took 2 bases from V and 0 from J, leaving 5 bases between them. The germline gives CDR1 MNHEY, CDR2 SVGAGI.

The rearrangement joins TRBV5-1 to TRBJ2-6; TRBD1 is a possible D gene (6 bases). CDR3 size: 16 residues. The germline V and J ends were trimmed by 4 bases and 2 bases, with 13 bases remaining between them. Germline V gene sequence: CDR1 SGHRS, CDR2 YFSETQ. The CDR3 sequence: CASSVQGYAGANVLTF. CDR3 bases: TGCGCCAGCAGCGTACAGGGCTATGCTGGGGCCAACGTCCTGACTTTC.

This sequence joins TRBV7-6 and TRBJ1-1, with 7 bases identical to TRBD1. V shed 2 bases, J shed 5 bases, and the junction held 11 bases outside the gene matches. The CDR3 is 16 residues long. The germline gives CDR1 SGHVS, CDR2 FNYEAQ. CDR3 amino acids: CASSLRGRGAHTEAFF. In DNA, the CDR3 is TGTGCCAGCAGCTTAAGGGGCAGGGGGGCGCATACTGAAGCTTTCTTT.